This TCR beta chain was captured by sequencing in a study of OX40 agonist ivuxolimab in advanced cancers. Study-level results: Patients with a partial response at 0.1-3.0 mg/kg had among the lowest clonal expansion.

The table came from immunoSEQ multiplex PCR; TCRdb's copy has only in-frame clones and leaves some out. In the table there are 39,000 or so clones, 87% of which are singletons. Regarding this clone: The antigen is not known.

Germline assignment: CDR1 WSHSY and CDR2 SAAADI. V gave up 6 bases and J gave up 5 bases; unmatched junction bases: 6. The CDR3 loop spans 13 amino acids. The source material was CD4+ or CD8+ T cells sorted from blood, sampled in a trial of the OX40 agonist ivuxolimab. The chain recombines TRBV10-2 with TRBJ1-1; 7 nucleotides align to TRBD1. The receptor's source is an adult with an advanced solid tumor such as melanoma, head and neck, liver or kidney cancer. CDR3 in DNA: TGCGCCAGCAGCCAGACAGGGATTACTGAAGCTTTCTTT. Amino acid sequence: CASSQTGITEAFF.